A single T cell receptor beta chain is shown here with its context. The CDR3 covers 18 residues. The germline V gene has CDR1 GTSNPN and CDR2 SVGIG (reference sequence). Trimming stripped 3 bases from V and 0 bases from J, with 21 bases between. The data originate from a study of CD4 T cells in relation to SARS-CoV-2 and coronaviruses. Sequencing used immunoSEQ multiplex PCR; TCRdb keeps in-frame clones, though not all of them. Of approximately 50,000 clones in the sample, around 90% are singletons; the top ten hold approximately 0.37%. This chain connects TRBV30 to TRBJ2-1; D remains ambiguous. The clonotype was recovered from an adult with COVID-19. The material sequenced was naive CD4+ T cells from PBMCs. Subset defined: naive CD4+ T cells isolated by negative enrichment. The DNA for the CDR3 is TGTGCCTGGAGCCCCCCTCCCCGCGGAAAAAGCTCCTACAATGAGCAGTTCTTC. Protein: CAWSPPPRGKSSYNEQFF.